This T cell receptor beta chain was observed in a study of T-cell reconstitution after alpha-beta-depleted transplantation in children (dated by TCRdb to about 2016). With regard to the full study: Using TCR repertoire profiling, the study followed T-cell immune reconstitution in a quantitative way in children after TCRalphabeta/CD19-depleted allogeneic hematopoietic cell transplantation. The paper's findings and limits, for the study overall: Hyperexpanded clone frequencies declined over subsequent months; after one year, T-cell counts and TCRbeta diversity were mostly attributed to newly produced T cells. In some patients, the high TCRbeta diversity seen at day 60 was put down to recipient T cells and intrathymic progenitors that had survived conditioning. The apparently early alphabetaT-cell count recovery about two months after transplant was reportedly dependent on only several hundred rapidly expanded clones derived from non-depleted graft cells.

V lost 3 bases and J lost 1 base; the stretch between them is 12 bases long. Inclusive of the bounding cysteine and phenylalanine, the CDR3 is 15 residues long. CDR3 DNA is the only sequence kept; it has 45 bases, read in frame from the first base. The germline V gene (reference sequence) yields SEHNR for CDR1 and FQNEAQ for CDR2. Sample treatment or condition, as interpreted from the label and publication: allogeneic hematopoietic cell transplantation with graft depleted of TCRalphabeta T cells and CD19 B cells. Transplant recipients were children who received TCRalphabeta/CD19-depleted allogeneic hematopoietic cell grafts. Preparation of the library involved PCR. The instrument given in TCRdb is Illumina HiSeq 2500. Molecular barcoding was employed in the preparation of TCR libraries, with unique molecular identifiers being used to normalize TCRbeta repertoire quantification. TCRdb reprocessed the public reads (quality trimming at Q25 with fastp, clone calling with MiXCR) and kept in-frame beta chains. Here each entry gathers all rows of one CDR3 protein and keeps the most common genes and DNA. The sample profile shows 300,000 to 400,000 distinct CDR3 sequences; around 15% of them were found once. The ten largest clones capture roughly 40% of the sample.

To note about this clonotype: Which antigen it targets is not known. Per-nucleotide qualities are absent, and no much larger clonotype sits a single base away.

The chain was built from TRBV7-9 and TRBJ1-1; the D gene is perhaps TRBD1, on 5 matching bases. This TCR was sampled from a male patient aged 2 to 9 who had a stem cell transplant for acute lymphoblastic leukemia, so the T cells may come from the graft donor. The starting material was PBMCs, mostly from graft donor cells, obtained 360 days after TCRalphabeta/CD19-depleted stem cell transplant. The nucleotide sequence reads TGTGCCAGCAGCTTGCGGGCAGGGCAGAACACTGAAGCTTTCTTT. The resulting protein is CASSLRAGQNTEAFF.